The T cell receptor beta chain under discussion was sequenced for a study of CD8 T cells in ankylosing spondylitis. Study-wide results and limits: From matched ankylosing spondylitis synovial fluid, disease-linked clones were reportedly recovered at significantly enriched levels. A TCR beta motif made of about 8 highly homologous variants seemed typical of ankylosing spondylitis blood.

This clonotype has ten or more counts. Antigen unknown. TCR beta libraries were made by quantitative 5'-RACE with molecular barcodes. TCRdb passed the 5' RACE reads through MiXCR, listing each CDR3 protein once. The data contain around 340,000 distinct CDR3 sequences, more than 20% of them singletons. The CDR3 runs 16 residues. The V gene's germline CDR1 is MGHRA and CDR2 YSYEKL. J lost 9 bases, V lost 0 bases, and 10 bases had no gene match. Sequenced input: blood, either unsorted or a sorted T cell fraction (not recorded which). The receptor was isolated from a male donor with ankylosing spondylitis or in good health (not recorded which). The V and J genes are TRBV4-1 and TRBJ2-1; 8 bases agree with TRBD2. CDR3 nucleotide sequence: TGCGCCAGCAGCCAAGATTTCGGACTAGCACCGAGTGAGCAGTTCTTC. It codes for CASSQDFGLAPSEQFF.